The T cell receptor beta chain under discussion was sequenced for a study of blood T cell repertoires in COVID-19 (dated by TCRdb to the early 2020s). General notes on the study: Collaborator samples came from the United States, Italy and Spain and covered acute and convalescent phases of COVID-19. The material from the prospective study consisted of cDNA or gDNA derived from T cells, B-cell-depleted T cells, or PBMCs. Samples came from the ongoing ImmuneRACE study (first 160 participants) plus 1,254 subjects from 6 global collaborators. Where available, HLA class I and class II types were taken from metadata supplied by the sample provider and were not determined by assay-based typing. Sample metadata almost always included a de-identified subject ID, COVID-19 status, age in years and sex. The repertoires were made available in a free public database intended to serve as a resource for research on the immune response to SARS-CoV-2. The dataset comprised deeply sampled blood TCRbeta repertoires from subjects exposed to, actively infected with, or recovered from COVID-19.

Enrolling through a virtual design, the prospective study's participants ranged in age from roughly 18 to 95 years and lived across roughly 24 United States geographic areas. To assign participants to cohorts, the prospective study relied on clinical history that participants themselves reported in a screening survey and a study questionnaire. Recovered participants in ImmuneRACE Cohort 3 were defined by two consecutive negative NP/OP PCR tests, clearance by a healthcare professional, or resolution of symptoms. In the prospective study, whole blood, serum and a nasopharyngeal or oropharyngeal swab were collected from each participant by mobile phlebotomists. Prospective study participants could optionally give additional blood draws and questionnaires over a roughly two-month period. Prospective study blood samples were shipped either frozen or at room temperature before DNA extraction. Taken from the germline V gene, the CDR1 and CDR2 loops are MNHEY and SVGEGT. From the cysteine up to the phenylalanine, the CDR3 has a length of 14 residues. Just the 42-base CDR3 DNA is kept, in frame starting at base 1. V is shortened by 6 bases, J by 2 bases, and the region joining them spans 13 bases.

The immunoSEQ Assay, a bias-controlled multiplex PCR, was used to amplify TCRbeta CDR3 regions from genomic DNA. Processing in the source paper ran as follows. Nucleated cell counts per sample were estimated from amplification of reference gene primers within the assay. To quantify the absolute abundance of each unique TCRbeta CDR3 rearrangement, sequence reads were collapsed and filtered. For each sample, productive Simpson clonality was calculated as the square root of Simpson's diversity index across productive rearrangements. TCRdb holds this immuneACCESS table with in-frame rearrangements only. Some clones are missing; in checked studies, unresolved V genes explain under half, and the rest has no known cause. V, J and clone size are those of that table, while D and trimming were read from the DNA. In all, the sample holds over 150,000 clones, and about 88% of those were seen once. Clones ranked in the top ten supply more than 6.5% of the sample.

Worth noting for this clone: No cognate antigen has been identified for it. No much larger clone exists at a distance of one base, and base qualities are not known.

What the authors observed across the whole study: The amount of clinical and demographic metadata varied by source and participant and was provided uncurated.

The rearrangement combines TRBV6-2 or TRBV6-3 with TRBJ1-1, and perhaps TRBD1 as D gene, on 6 matching bases. The clonotype comes from a woman between 50 and 59 years old who had recovered from COVID-19. Sequencing was performed on PBMCs or T cells enriched from blood (not recorded which). CDR3 sequence: CASSPGHFNTEAFF. The sequence in DNA is TGTGCCAGCAGCCCGGGACACTTTAACACTGAAGCTTTCTTT.